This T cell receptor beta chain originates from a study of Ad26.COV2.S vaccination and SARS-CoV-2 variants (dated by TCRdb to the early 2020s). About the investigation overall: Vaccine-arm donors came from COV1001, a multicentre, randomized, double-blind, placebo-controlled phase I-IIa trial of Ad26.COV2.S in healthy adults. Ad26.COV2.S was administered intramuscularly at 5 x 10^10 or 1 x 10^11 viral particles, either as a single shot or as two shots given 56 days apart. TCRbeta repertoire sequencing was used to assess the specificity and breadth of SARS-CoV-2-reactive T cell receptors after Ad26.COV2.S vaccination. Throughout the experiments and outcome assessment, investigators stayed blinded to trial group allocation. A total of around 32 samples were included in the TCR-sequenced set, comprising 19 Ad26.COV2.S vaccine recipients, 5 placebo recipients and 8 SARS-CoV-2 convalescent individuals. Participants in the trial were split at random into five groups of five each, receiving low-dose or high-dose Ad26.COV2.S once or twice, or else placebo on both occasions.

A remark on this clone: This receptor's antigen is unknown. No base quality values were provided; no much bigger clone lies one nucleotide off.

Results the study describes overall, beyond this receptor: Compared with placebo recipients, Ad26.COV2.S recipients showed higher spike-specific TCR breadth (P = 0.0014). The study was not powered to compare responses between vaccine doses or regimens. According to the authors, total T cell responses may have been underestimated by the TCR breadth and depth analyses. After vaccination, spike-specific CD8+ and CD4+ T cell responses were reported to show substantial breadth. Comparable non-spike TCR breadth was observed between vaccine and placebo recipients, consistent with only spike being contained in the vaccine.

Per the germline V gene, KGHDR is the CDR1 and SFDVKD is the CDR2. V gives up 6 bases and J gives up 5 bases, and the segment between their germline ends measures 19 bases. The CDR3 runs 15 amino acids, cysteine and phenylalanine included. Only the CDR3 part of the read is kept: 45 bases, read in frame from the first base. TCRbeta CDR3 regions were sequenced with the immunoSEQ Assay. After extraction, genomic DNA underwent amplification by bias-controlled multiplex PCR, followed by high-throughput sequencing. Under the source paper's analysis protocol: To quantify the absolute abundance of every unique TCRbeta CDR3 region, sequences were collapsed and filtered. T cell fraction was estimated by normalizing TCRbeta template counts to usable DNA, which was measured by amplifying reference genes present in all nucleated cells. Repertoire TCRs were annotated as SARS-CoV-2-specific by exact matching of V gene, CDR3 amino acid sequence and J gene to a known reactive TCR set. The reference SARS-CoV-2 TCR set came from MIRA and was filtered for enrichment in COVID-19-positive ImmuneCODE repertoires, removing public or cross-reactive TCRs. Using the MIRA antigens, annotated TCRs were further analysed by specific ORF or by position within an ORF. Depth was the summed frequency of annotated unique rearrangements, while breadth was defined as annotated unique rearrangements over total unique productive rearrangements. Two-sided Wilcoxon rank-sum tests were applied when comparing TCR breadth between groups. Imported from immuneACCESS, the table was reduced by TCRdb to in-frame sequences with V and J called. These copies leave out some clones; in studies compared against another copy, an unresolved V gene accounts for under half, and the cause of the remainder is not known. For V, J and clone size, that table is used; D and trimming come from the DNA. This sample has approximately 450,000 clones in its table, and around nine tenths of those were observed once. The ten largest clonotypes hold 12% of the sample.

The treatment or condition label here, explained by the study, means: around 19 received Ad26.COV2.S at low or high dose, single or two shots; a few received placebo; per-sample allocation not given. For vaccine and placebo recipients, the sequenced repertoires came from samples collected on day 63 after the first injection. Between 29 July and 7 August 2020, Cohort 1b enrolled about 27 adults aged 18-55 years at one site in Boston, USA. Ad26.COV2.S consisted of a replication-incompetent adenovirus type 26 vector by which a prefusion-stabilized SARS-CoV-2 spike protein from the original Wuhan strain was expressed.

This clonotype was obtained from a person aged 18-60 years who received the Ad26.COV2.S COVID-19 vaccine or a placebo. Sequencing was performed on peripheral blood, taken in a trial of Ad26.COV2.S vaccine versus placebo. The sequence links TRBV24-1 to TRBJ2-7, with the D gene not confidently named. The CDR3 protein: CATSSLPGLVHEQYF. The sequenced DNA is TGTGCCACCAGTTCACTCCCGGGCCTAGTCCACGAGCAGTACTTC.